This T cell receptor beta chain stems from a study of T cell responses to AZD1222 COVID-19 vaccine. Generated by immunoSEQ multiplex PCR, the TCRdb table keeps only in-frame clones and is missing some. The sample carries 200,000 or so clones, about nine tenths recorded once. Germline trimming cut 0 bases from V and 5 bases from J; bases unmatched to any gene: 8. CDR1 is SGHDN and CDR2 is FVKESK in the germline V gene. CDR3 size: 16 residues. The gene calls are TRBV14 and TRBJ2-7; 9 nucleotides align to TRBD1. The sequenced sample was peripheral blood, obtained on day 0 of MenACWY control vaccination. The sequence derives from an adult in good health. The CDR3 DNA sequence: TGTGCCAGCAGCCAAGATCTTCGGGGACAGGGTGACGAGCAGTACTTC. The encoded protein is CASSQDLRGQGDEQYF.